This paragraph reports one T cell receptor beta chain. V was pared by 5 bases and J by 7 bases, with 12 bases between. Germline loops: CDR1 SEHNR, CDR2 FQNEAQ (reference sequence). The CDR3 spans 13 residues. This specimen belongs to a study of shared clonotypes between healthy human individuals. This table comes from immunoSEQ multiplex PCR, and its TCRdb copy is limited to in-frame clones, with some not included. The sample has around 350,000 clones, more than 60% seen once. The chain is built from TRBV7-9 and TRBJ1-5; D is unclear. The TCR comes from a man aged 30 to 39 in good health. What was sequenced was memory CD4+ T cells sorted from blood. Noted subset: CD45RA-negative fraction. The CDR3 DNA sequence: TGTGCCAGCAGCCCGGACTCATCCCAGCCCCAGCATTTT. Translation gives CASSPDSSQPQHF.